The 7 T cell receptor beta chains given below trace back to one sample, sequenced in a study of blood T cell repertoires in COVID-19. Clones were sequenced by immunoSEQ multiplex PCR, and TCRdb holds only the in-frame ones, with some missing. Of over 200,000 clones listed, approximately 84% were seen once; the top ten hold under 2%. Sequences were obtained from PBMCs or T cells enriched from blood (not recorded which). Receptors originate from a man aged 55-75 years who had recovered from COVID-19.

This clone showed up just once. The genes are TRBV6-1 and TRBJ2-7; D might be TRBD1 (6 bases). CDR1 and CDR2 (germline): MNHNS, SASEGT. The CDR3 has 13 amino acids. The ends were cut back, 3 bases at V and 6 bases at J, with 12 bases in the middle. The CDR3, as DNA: TGTGCCAGCAGTGACAGGGGTGATGTCGAGCAGTACTTC. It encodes CASSDRGDVEQYF.

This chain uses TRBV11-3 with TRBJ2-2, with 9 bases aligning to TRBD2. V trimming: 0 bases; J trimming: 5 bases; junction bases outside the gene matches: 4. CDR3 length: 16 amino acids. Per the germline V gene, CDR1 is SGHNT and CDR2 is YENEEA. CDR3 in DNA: TGTGCCAGCAGCTTAGAATCCAGCGGGGGGACCGGGGAGCTGTTTTTT. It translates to CASSLESSGGTGELFF.

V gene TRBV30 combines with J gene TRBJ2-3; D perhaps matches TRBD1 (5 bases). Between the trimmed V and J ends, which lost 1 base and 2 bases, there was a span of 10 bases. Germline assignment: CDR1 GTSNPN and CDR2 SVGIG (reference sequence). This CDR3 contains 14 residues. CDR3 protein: CAWSEGLHTDTQYF. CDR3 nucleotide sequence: TGTGCCTGGAGTGAGGGGTTACACACAGATACGCAGTATTTT.

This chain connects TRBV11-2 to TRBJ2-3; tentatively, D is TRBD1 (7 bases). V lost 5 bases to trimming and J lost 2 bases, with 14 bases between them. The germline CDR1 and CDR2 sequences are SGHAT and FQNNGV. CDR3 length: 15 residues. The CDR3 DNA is TGTGCCAGCAGCACGACAGGGACTCCCACAGATACGCAGTATTTT. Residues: CASSTTGTPTDTQYF. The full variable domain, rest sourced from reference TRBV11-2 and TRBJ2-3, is EAGVAQSPRYKIIEKRQSVAFWCNPISGHATLYWYQQILGQGPKLLIQFQNNGVVDDSQLPKDRFSAERLKGVDSTLKIQPAKLEDSAVYLCASSTTGTPTDTQYFGPGTRLTVL.

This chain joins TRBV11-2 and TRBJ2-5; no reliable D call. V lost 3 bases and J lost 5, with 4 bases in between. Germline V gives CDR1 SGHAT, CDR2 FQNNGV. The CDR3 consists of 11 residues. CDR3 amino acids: CASSFGETQYF. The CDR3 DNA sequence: TGTGCCAGCAGCTTCGGGGAGACCCAGTACTTC.

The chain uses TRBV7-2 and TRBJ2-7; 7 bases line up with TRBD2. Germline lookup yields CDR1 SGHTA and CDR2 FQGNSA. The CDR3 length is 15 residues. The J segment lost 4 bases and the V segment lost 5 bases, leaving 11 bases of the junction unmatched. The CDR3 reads CASSPLSSGVYEQYF. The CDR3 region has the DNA TGTGCCAGCAGCCCCCTGAGCAGCGGGGTTTACGAGCAGTACTTC. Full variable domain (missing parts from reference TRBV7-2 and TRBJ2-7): GAGVSQSPSNKVTEKGKDVELRCDPISGHTALYWYRQSLGQGLEFLIYFQGNSAPDKSGLPSDRFSAERTGGSVSTLTIQRTQQEDSAVYLCASSPLSSGVYEQYFGPGTRLTVT.

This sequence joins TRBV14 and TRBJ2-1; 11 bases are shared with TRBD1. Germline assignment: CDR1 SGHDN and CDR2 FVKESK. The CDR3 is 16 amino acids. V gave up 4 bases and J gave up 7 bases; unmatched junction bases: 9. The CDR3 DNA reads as TGTGCCAGCAGCCCGCCACGGGACAGGGGGACGAATGAGCAGTTCTTC. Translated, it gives CASSPPRDRGTNEQFF.